This T cell receptor (beta chain) was found in a study of T cell responses to AZD1222 COVID-19 vaccine. Assay used: immunoSEQ multiplex PCR; TCRdb lists only in-frame clones, some missing. The repertoire holds roughly 140,000 clones, with approximately 88% as singletons. V was cut by 7 bases and J by 10 bases, with 20 bases left in between. The CDR3 spans 14 residues. CDR1 SNHLY and CDR2 FYNNEI come from the germline V gene. The TCR comes from an adult in good health. Source: peripheral blood, taken on day 0 of AZD1222 vaccination. This chain links TRBV2 with TRBJ1-5; the D gene is possibly TRBD1 (5 bases). The CDR3 region is CASTSTGKNLPQHF. The CDR3 DNA follows: TGTGCCAGCACAAGTACAGGTAAAAATTTACCCCAGCATTTT.